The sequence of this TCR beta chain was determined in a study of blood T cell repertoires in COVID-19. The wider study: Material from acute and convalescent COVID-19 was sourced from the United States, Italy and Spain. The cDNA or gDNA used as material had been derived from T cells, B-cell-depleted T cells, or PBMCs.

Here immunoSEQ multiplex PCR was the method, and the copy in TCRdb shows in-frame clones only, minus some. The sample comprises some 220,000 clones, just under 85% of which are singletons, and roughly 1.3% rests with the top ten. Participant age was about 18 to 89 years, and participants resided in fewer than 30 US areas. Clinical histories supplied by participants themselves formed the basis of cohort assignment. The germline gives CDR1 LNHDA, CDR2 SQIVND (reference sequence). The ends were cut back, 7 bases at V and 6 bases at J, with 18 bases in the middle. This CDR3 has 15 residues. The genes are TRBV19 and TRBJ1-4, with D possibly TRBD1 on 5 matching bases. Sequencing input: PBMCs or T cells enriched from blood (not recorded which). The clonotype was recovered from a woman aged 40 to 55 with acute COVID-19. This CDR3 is CASNPRWGGDEKLFF. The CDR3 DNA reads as TGTGCCAGTAATCCGAGGTGGGGCGGCGATGAAAAACTGTTTTTT.